Listed below are T cell receptor beta chains from one sample, sequenced in a study of long-term antiretroviral therapy in people with HIV. Clones were sequenced by immunoSEQ multiplex PCR, and TCRdb holds only the in-frame ones, with some missing. The data contain roughly 17,000 clones, roughly 90% of them seen just once; the ten biggest clones take up 7.5% to 9.5%. The sequencing here drew on unsorted PBMCs, taken 0.3 years after starting antiretroviral therapy. The receptors shown here come from a man aged 55 to 70 with HIV. The CDR3 runs from the conserved cysteine through the conserved F or W. The D gene is left open where the match is weak. Expanded clones get a size class; other rows say once, few or many, or leave the size out.

d_gene: NA; abundance: NA; v_gene: TRBV6-6; j_gene: TRBJ1-2; CDR3nt: TGTGCCAGCAGACTAATAGAAGGCGATGGCTACACCTTC; CDR3aa: CASRLIEGDGYTF
d_gene: NA; abundance: NA; v_gene: TRBV5-4; j_gene: TRBJ2-5; CDR3nt: TGTGCCAGCAGCTTGACGGGACAAATGCAAGAGACCCAGTACTTC; CDR3aa: CASSLTGQMQETQYF
d_gene: NA; abundance: NA; v_gene: TRBV7-3; j_gene: TRBJ2-2; CDR3nt: TGTGCCAGCAGCAGCACGTCCGGGGAGCTGTTTTTT; CDR3aa: CASSSTSGELFF
d_gene: NA; abundance: NA; v_gene: TRBV18; j_gene: TRBJ1-2; CDR3nt: TGTGCCAGCTCACCACCCCGGGATGAGGGCTACACCTTC; CDR3aa: CASSPPRDEGYTF
d_gene: NA; abundance: NA; v_gene: TRBV7-3; j_gene: TRBJ2-5; CDR3nt: TGTGCCAGCAGCCCTGGGACTTTTCAAGAGACCCAGTACTTC; CDR3aa: CASSPGTFQETQYF
d_gene: TRBD2; abundance: NA; v_gene: TRBV2; j_gene: TRBJ2-3; CDR3nt: TGTGCCAGCAGTGAATGGCTAGCGGGACGTTCAGATACGCAGTATTTT; CDR3aa: CASSEWLAGRSDTQYF
d_gene: TRBD1; abundance: NA; v_gene: TRBV7-7; j_gene: TRBJ1-5; CDR3nt: TGTGCCAGCAGCCCCGGGCAGGGGGCCGTAGGTCAGCCCCAGCATTTT; CDR3aa: CASSPGQGAVGQPQHF
d_gene: TRBD1; abundance: NA; v_gene: TRBV19; j_gene: TRBJ1-2; CDR3nt: TGTGCCAGTAGTACCAGGGGGCCCGGCTATGGCTACACCTTC; CDR3aa: CASSTRGPGYGYTF
d_gene: TRBD2; abundance: NA; v_gene: TRBV18; j_gene: TRBJ2-1; CDR3nt: TGTGCCAGCTCACCAACGACTAGCTTCACCCGATACAATGAGCAGTTCTTC; CDR3aa: CASSPTTSFTRYNEQFF
d_gene: NA; abundance: NA; v_gene: TRBV5-1; j_gene: TRBJ2-5; CDR3nt: TGCGCCAGCAGCTTGGAGTTGTCCGTAGTAATAGAAGAGACCCAGTACTTC; CDR3aa: CASSLELSVVIEETQYF
d_gene: TRBD1; abundance: NA; v_gene: TRBV5-3; j_gene: TRBJ2-7; CDR3nt: TGTGCCAGAAGTCACGACAGGGCGGGTTCCTACGAGCAGTACTTC; CDR3aa: CARSHDRAGSYEQYF
d_gene: NA; abundance: NA; v_gene: TRBV30; j_gene: TRBJ1-2; CDR3nt: TGTGCCTGGAGATTGGCCGGAGGGGTAACTGGCTACACCTTC; CDR3aa: CAWRLAGGVTGYTF
d_gene: TRBD1; abundance: NA; v_gene: TRBV18; j_gene: TRBJ1-5; CDR3nt: TGTGCCAGCTCACCTGGGGCAGGGGGCGCGGGCAATCAGCCCCAGCATTTT; CDR3aa: CASSPGAGGAGNQPQHF
d_gene: NA; abundance: NA; v_gene: TRBV5-1; j_gene: TRBJ2-3; CDR3nt: TGCGCCAGCAGCTTGTGGGACAACACAGATACGCAGTATTTT; CDR3aa: CASSLWDNTDTQYF
d_gene: NA; abundance: NA; v_gene: TRBV4-3; j_gene: TRBJ2-1; CDR3nt: TGCGCCAGCAGCCAAGAGGTTAGCTCCAATGAGCAGTTCTTC; CDR3aa: CASSQEVSSNEQFF
d_gene: TRBD1; abundance: NA; v_gene: TRBV5-1; j_gene: TRBJ2-3; CDR3nt: TGCGCCAGCAGCTTGGCCACTGGACAGGGTAGGGGCACGCAGTATTTT; CDR3aa: CASSLATGQGRGTQYF
d_gene: NA; abundance: NA; v_gene: TRBV5-1; j_gene: TRBJ1-1; CDR3nt: TGCGCCAGCAGCTTGTATCAGAACACTGAAGCTTTCTTT; CDR3aa: CASSLYQNTEAFF
d_gene: NA; abundance: NA; v_gene: TRBV7-2; j_gene: TRBJ2-5; CDR3nt: TGTGCCAGCAGCTTCAACAGCTACCAAGAGACCCAGTACTTC; CDR3aa: CASSFNSYQETQYF
d_gene: TRBD1; abundance: NA; v_gene: TRBV19; j_gene: TRBJ2-1; CDR3nt: TGTGCCAGTAGTATGGGGACAGGGGGCAATGAGCAGTTCTTC; CDR3aa: CASSMGTGGNEQFF
d_gene: NA; abundance: NA; v_gene: TRBV28; j_gene: TRBJ1-3; CDR3nt: TGTGCCAGCAGTCATAGGGTAGAAACCTACTCTGGAAACACCATATATTTT; CDR3aa: CASSHRVETYSGNTIYF
d_gene: NA; abundance: NA; v_gene: TRBV9; j_gene: TRBJ2-2; CDR3nt: TGTGCCAGCAGCATCAGGGTCACCGGGGAGCTGTTTTTT; CDR3aa: CASSIRVTGELFF
d_gene: NA; abundance: once; v_gene: TRBV10-2; j_gene: TRBJ2-7; CDR3nt: TGCGCCAGCAGTCCGGACTCAACGAGCTCCTACGAGCAGTACTTC; CDR3aa: CASSPDSTSSYEQYF
d_gene: NA; abundance: NA; v_gene: TRBV2; j_gene: TRBJ2-3; CDR3nt: TGTGCCAGCGGGCTAGTCTCAGATACGCAGTATTTT; CDR3aa: CASGLVSDTQYF
d_gene: NA; abundance: once; v_gene: TRBV2; j_gene: TRBJ1-1; CDR3nt: TGTGCCAGCAGAAACTCCGGGACTGAAGCTTTCTTT; CDR3aa: CASRNSGTEAFF
d_gene: TRBD1; abundance: NA; v_gene: TRBV2; j_gene: TRBJ2-1; CDR3nt: TGTGCCAGCACGAATGACAGGGAGCGCAATGAGCAGTTCTTC; CDR3aa: CASTNDRERNEQFF
d_gene: TRBD1; abundance: NA; v_gene: TRBV5-4; j_gene: TRBJ2-1; CDR3nt: TGTGCCAGCAGCTTGGCCGGGACAGGGGGCTACAATGAGCAGTTCTTC; CDR3aa: CASSLAGTGGYNEQFF
d_gene: NA; abundance: NA; v_gene: TRBV2; j_gene: TRBJ1-5; CDR3nt: TGTGCCAGCAGTTACAGGGTTAGCAATCAGCCCCAGCATTTT; CDR3aa: CASSYRVSNQPQHF
d_gene: NA; abundance: NA; v_gene: TRBV4-2; j_gene: TRBJ1-5; CDR3nt: TGTGCCAGCAGCCAAGTGGGCGGTAGCAATCAGCCCCAGCATTTT; CDR3aa: CASSQVGGSNQPQHF
d_gene: TRBD1; abundance: NA; v_gene: TRBV5-1; j_gene: TRBJ2-7; CDR3nt: TGCGCCAGCAGCCGGGGACAGGTGTCCTCCTACGAGCAGTACTTC; CDR3aa: CASSRGQVSSYEQYF
d_gene: NA; abundance: NA; v_gene: TRBV5-1; j_gene: TRBJ2-1; CDR3nt: TGCGCCAGCAGCTTGGAGGTTAGCGCCGACCAACCGCTCTTC; CDR3aa: CASSLEVSADQPLF
d_gene: NA; abundance: NA; v_gene: TRBV9; j_gene: TRBJ2-5; CDR3nt: TGTGCCAGCAGCGCCGCCTGGGGAGAGACCCAGTACTTC; CDR3aa: CASSAAWGETQYF
d_gene: NA; abundance: NA; v_gene: TRBV7-2; j_gene: TRBJ1-2; CDR3nt: TGTGCCAGCAGCCCGAACCCTAGGGGAGGTGGTGGCTACACCTTC; CDR3aa: CASSPNPRGGGGYTF
d_gene: NA; abundance: NA; v_gene: TRBV5-4; j_gene: TRBJ2-3; CDR3nt: TGTGCCAGCAGTCCTCCTCCCCGCGCGACAGATACGCAGTATTTT; CDR3aa: CASSPPPRATDTQYF